This T cell receptor (beta chain) stems from a study of blood T cell repertoires in COVID-19. This CDR3 contains 14 residues. CDR1 SGDLS and CDR2 YYNGEE come from the germline V gene. V lost 4 bases to trimming and J lost 0 bases; unmatched junction nucleotides: 2. Using immunoSEQ multiplex PCR, the repertoire was profiled, and TCRdb retains in-frame clones only, with some absent. Found here are fewer than 130,000 clones, approximately 70% of them singletons; the top ten hold about 6%. The clonotype originates from a man older than 75 with acute or convalescent COVID-19. The gene calls are TRBV9 and TRBJ1-2, with 8 nucleotides matching TRBD1. Sequenced input: peripheral blood. CDR3 residues: CASSPDRANYGYTF. Written as DNA, the CDR3 is TGTGCCAGCAGCCCGGACAGGGCTAACTATGGCTACACCTTC.